A selection of T cell receptor beta chains follows, all from one sample in a study of T cell changes during pregnancy in multiple sclerosis. Assay: immunoSEQ multiplex PCR; the TCRdb copy retains only in-frame clones and omits some. The table has roughly 100,000 clones, roughly 92% seen once. This specimen consisted of peripheral blood, obtained after pregnancy. Receptors were obtained from a female donor with multiple sclerosis, enrolled in a pregnancy study. Both conserved end residues are part of each CDR3. D genes are given only for firm matches. Clone size is not always given. Where it is, it says once, few, many or a class for expanded clones.

TRBD1	-	TRBV9	TRBJ1-6	CASSSPQGGGYNSPLHF	TGTGCCAGCAGCTCCCCCCAGGGGGGTGGATATAATTCACCCCTCCACTTT
-	-	TRBV4-1	TRBJ1-1	CASSQDLQVNTEAFF	TGCGCCAGCAGCCAAGATCTCCAGGTGAACACTGAAGCTTTCTTT
TRBD1	-	TRBV7-6	TRBJ2-5	CASSSGQAGETQYF	TGTGCCAGCAGCTCCGGACAGGCTGGGGAGACCCAGTACTTC
-	-	TRBV4-1	TRBJ2-7	CANSQVWQGTYEQYF	TGCGCCAACAGCCAAGTTTGGCAGGGCACCTACGAGCAGTACTTC
-	-	TRBV7-2	TRBJ1-3	CASSLTGGRPRDF	TGTGCCAGCAGTCTTACGGGGGGCAGACCGAGGGATTTT
-	-	TRBV5-6	TRBJ1-1	CASSLNIRRGTEAFF	TGTGCCAGCAGCTTGAATATAAGGCGAGGAACTGAAGCTTTCTTT
TRBD2	-	TRBV14	TRBJ2-6	CASSQGGSTGANVLTF	TGTGCCAGCAGCCAGGGGGGGTCCACTGGGGCCAACGTCCTGACTTTC
TRBD2	-	TRBV11-2	TRBJ2-2	CASSPGLAGGPGTGELFF	TGTGCCAGCAGCCCCGGACTAGCGGGGGGGCCAGGCACCGGGGAGCTGTTTTTT
TRBD2	-	TRBV9	TRBJ2-1	CASSARLAGGNNEQFF	TGTGCCAGCAGCGCCAGACTAGCGGGAGGCAACAATGAGCAGTTCTTC
-	-	TRBV27	TRBJ1-3	CASRQAGIGGNTIYF	TGTGCCAGCAGACAAGCGGGAATAGGTGGAAACACCATATATTTT
-	-	TRBV5-4	TRBJ2-7	CASSFSGAYEQYF	TGTGCCAGCAGCTTCTCCGGGGCCTACGAGCAGTACTTC
-	-	TRBV6-1	TRBJ2-7	CAANRGERYEQYF	TGTGCCGCTAATCGGGGAGAGCGGTACGAGCAGTACTTC
-	once	TRBV7-9	TRBJ1-4	CASSQTEGRNEKLFF	TGTGCCAGCAGCCAGACGGAGGGGAGGAATGAAAAACTGTTTTTT
TRBD1	-	TRBV27	TRBJ2-1	CASSFRGNEQFF	TGTGCCAGCAGTTTCAGGGGGAATGAGCAGTTCTTC
TRBD1	-	TRBV6-4	TRBJ2-2	CASSDPGTGAGELFF	TGTGCCAGCAGTGACCCCGGGACAGGGGCCGGGGAGCTGTTTTTT
TRBD2	-	TRBV4-1	TRBJ2-3	CASSTRGLAGTDTQYF	TGCGCCAGCAGCACCCGGGGACTAGCGGGCACAGATACGCAGTATTTT
-	-	TRBV6-5	TRBJ1-4	CASQQNEKLFF	TGTGCCAGCCAACAGAATGAAAAACTGTTTTTT
-	few	TRBV10-3	TRBJ2-2	CAISSSAGELFF	TGTGCCATCAGCTCTAGCGCCGGGGAGCTGTTTTTT
-	once	TRBV29-1	TRBJ1-2	CSVPGQGGYTF	TGCAGCGTCCCCGGGCAGGGAGGCTACACCTTC
-	once	TRBV5-6	TRBJ1-4	CASSLTQGLMGQKLFF	TGTGCCAGCAGCTTGACTCAGGGACTTATGGGACAAAAACTGTTTTTT
TRBD2	-	TRBV19	TRBJ2-6	CASSGTSGASGANVLTF	TGTGCCAGTAGCGGGACTAGCGGGGCCTCTGGGGCCAACGTCCTGACTTTC
-	-	TRBV11-2	TRBJ2-3	CASSLDLTDTQYF	TGTGCCAGCAGCTTAGATCTCACAGATACGCAGTATTTT
TRBD1	few	TRBV4-2	TRBJ1-1	CASSHEDRGQDGTEAFF	TGTGCCAGCAGCCACGAAGACAGGGGGCAGGACGGCACTGAAGCTTTCTTT
-	-	TRBV15	TRBJ2-3	CATSREGGLEQYF	TGTGCCACCAGCAGAGAGGGGGGGCTCGAGCAGTATTTT
-	-	TRBV6-1	TRBJ2-4	CASTSPSFTENIQYF	TGTGCCAGCACCTCCCCTTCGTTTACCGAGAACATTCAGTACTTC
TRBD2	-	TRBV4-2	TRBJ2-3	CASSQEGSPGVAGGSQAQYF	TGTGCCAGCAGCCAAGAGGGATCCCCGGGGGTAGCGGGGGGTTCCCAGGCGCAGTATTTT
TRBD2	-	TRBV25-1	TRBJ2-1	CASSERASGGEQFF	TGTGCCAGCAGTGAAAGGGCCTCGGGGGGTGAGCAGTTCTTC
TRBD1	-	TRBV19	TRBJ1-1	CACRTGNMNTEAFF	TGTGCCTGTAGGACAGGGAACATGAACACTGAAGCTTTCTTT
-	-	TRBV2	TRBJ2-5	CASRYYGETQYF	TGTGCCAGCAGGTATTACGGGGAGACCCAGTACTTC
TRBD1	-	TRBV9	TRBJ1-2	CASSLGEVVGDSYGYTF	TGTGCCAGCAGCCTGGGGGAAGTCGTCGGGGACAGCTATGGCTACACCTTC
-	-	TRBV28	TRBJ1-5	CASSIPVPHQPQHF	TGTGCCAGCAGTATCCCCGTCCCCCATCAGCCCCAGCATTTT
-	-	TRBV6-6	TRBJ2-3	CASSLLDTQYF	TGTGCCAGCAGTCTACTAGATACGCAGTATTTT
TRBD1	-	TRBV2	TRBJ2-1	CASSGRDSPINNEQFF	TGTGCCAGCAGTGGACGGGACAGTCCTATTAACAATGAGCAGTTCTTC
-	-	TRBV21-1	TRBJ1-5	CASSKSGGRRGVSNQPQHF	TGTGCCAGCAGCAAATCGGGGGGGCGGCGTGGTGTTAGCAATCAGCCCCAGCATTTT
TRBD2	-	TRBV27	TRBJ2-3	CASSLSPGLAGGTDTQYF	TGTGCCAGCAGTTTGTCACCGGGACTAGCGGGAGGCACAGATACGCAGTATTTT
TRBD1	once	TRBV4-1	TRBJ1-1	CASSQGDRGATEAFF	TGCGCCAGCAGCCAGGGAGACAGGGGAGCGACTGAAGCTTTCTTT
TRBD1	-	TRBV5-4	TRBJ2-7	CASSLTGVAYEQYF	TGTGCCAGCAGCTTGACAGGGGTGGCCTACGAGCAGTACTTC
-	-	TRBV5-1	TRBJ2-7	CASSLGLPPYEQYF	TGCGCCAGCAGCCTAGGTCTCCCGCCCTACGAGCAGTACTTC
-	-	TRBV10-3	TRBJ2-7	CAISATDNLREQYF	TGTGCCATCAGCGCGACAGATAATCTACGAGAGCAGTACTTC
-	once	TRBV2	TRBJ2-7	CASSDPRGLQYF	TGTGCCAGCAGCGACCCCAGAGGTCTCCAGTACTTC
-	-	TRBV5-5	TRBJ1-5	CASSLGPNQPQHF	TGTGCCAGCAGCTTGGGGCCGAATCAGCCCCAGCATTTT
TRBD1	-	TRBV9	TRBJ2-1	CASSVGTGNNEQFF	TGTGCCAGCAGCGTAGGGACAGGGAATAATGAGCAGTTCTTC
-	-	TRBV5-5	TRBJ1-4	CASSPDIRRGGEEKLFF	TGTGCCAGCAGCCCGGACATTCGCAGAGGGGGGGAAGAAAAACTGTTTTTT
-	-	TRBV27	TRBJ1-1	CASSPTLQGRAFF	TGTGCCAGCAGTCCCACCCTCCAGGGAAGAGCTTTCTTT
-	-	TRBV5-4	TRBJ1-2	CASTRGLADGYTF	TGTGCCAGCACCAGGGGATTGGCGGATGGCTACACCTTC
TRBD2	once	TRBV6-5	TRBJ2-3	CASSYRAGGGTDTQYF	TGTGCCAGCAGTTACAGAGCGGGGGGGGGCACAGATACGCAGTATTTT
-	once	TRBV6-5	TRBJ1-5	CASSYDGTSNQPQHF	TGTGCCAGCAGTTACGACGGGACAAGCAATCAGCCCCAGCATTTT
TRBD1	-	TRBV7-8	TRBJ1-5	CASSLVGGAGQPQHF	TGTGCCAGCAGCTTAGTAGGGGGCGCCGGGCAGCCCCAGCATTTT
TRBD1	few	TRBV7-9	TRBJ1-1	CASSFALQGGTEAFF	TGTGCCAGCAGCTTTGCATTACAGGGGGGCACTGAAGCTTTCTTT
TRBD1	-	TRBV6-5	TRBJ1-1	CASSYGQASEAFF	TGTGCCAGCAGTTACGGACAGGCGAGTGAAGCTTTCTTT
TRBD1	-	TRBV28	TRBJ1-1	CASSPGDRANTEAFF	TGTGCCAGCAGTCCAGGGGACAGGGCGAACACTGAAGCTTTCTTT
TRBD2	-	TRBV28	TRBJ2-5	CASSLAGGTLETQYF	TGTGCCAGCAGTCTAGCGGGAGGCACCCTAGAGACCCAGTACTTC
TRBD1	-	TRBV11-3	TRBJ2-7	CASSLVGQGHGGEQYF	TGTGCCAGCAGCTTAGTTGGACAGGGGCACGGTGGAGAGCAGTACTTC
-	-	TRBV5-5	TRBJ2-1	CASSSTQAHEQFF	TGTGCCAGCAGCTCCACACAGGCCCATGAGCAGTTCTTC
TRBD2	-	TRBV5-1	TRBJ2-5	CASSDSGGQETQYF	TGCGCCAGCAGCGATAGCGGGGGGCAAGAGACCCAGTACTTC
TRBD1	-	TRBV7-2	TRBJ1-5	CASSRDRADQPQHF	TGTGCCAGCAGCCGTGACAGGGCAGATCAGCCCCAGCATTTT
TRBD2	-	TRBV6-4	TRBJ2-3	CATAGRPTDTQYF	TGTGCCACCGCCGGGAGGCCCACAGATACGCAGTATTTT
TRBD1	-	TRBV5-6	TRBJ2-1	CASSWTGTGSYNEQFF	TGTGCCAGCAGCTGGACAGGGACAGGCTCCTACAATGAGCAGTTCTTC
TRBD1	-	TRBV10-3	TRBJ1-4	CAISPGTGDEKLFF	TGTGCCATCAGTCCCGGGACAGGGGATGAAAAACTGTTTTTT
TRBD1	-	TRBV28	TRBJ1-1	CASSLIGTAEAFF	TGTGCCAGCAGTTTAATTGGGACAGCTGAAGCTTTCTTT